The 24 T cell receptor beta chains presented below share a single source sample, sequenced in a study of OX40 agonist ivuxolimab in advanced cancers. The protocol was immunoSEQ multiplex PCR, while the TCRdb copy is restricted to in-frame clones and leaves out a portion. The data show some 42,000 clones, just over 85% seen once. The sequenced sample was CD4+ or CD8+ T cells sorted from blood, obtained in a trial of the OX40 agonist ivuxolimab. These receptors all come from an adult with an advanced solid tumor such as melanoma, head and neck, liver or kidney cancer.

This clone has only one observation. The rearrangement uses TRBV4-3 and TRBJ2-2; 10 nucleotides match TRBD2. The CDR3 spans 17 residues. Germline CDR1 LGHNA, CDR2 YSLEER. J lost 6 bases, V lost 0 bases, and 7 bases had no gene match. The CDR3 loop is CASSQEIAGGLPGELFF. The CDR3, as DNA: TGCGCCAGCAGCCAAGAAATAGCGGGGGGCCTCCCCGGGGAGCTGTTTTTT.

Ten or more counts support this clone. CDR3 loop: CASSQGNQPQHF. CDR3 in DNA: TGTGCCAGCAGCCAGGGCAATCAGCCCCAGCATTTT. J is TRBJ1-5 and V is TRBV14; D gene ambiguous. V lost 3 bases to trimming and J lost 2 bases, with 2 bases between them. CDR1 SGHDN and CDR2 FVKESK come from the germline V gene. The CDR3 consists of 12 residues.

CDR3 residues: CASSLESHSLYGYTF. In DNA form, the CDR3 reads TGTGCCAGCAGCTTAGAGTCCCACAGCCTCTATGGCTACACCTTC. The J gene is TRBJ1-2, the V gene TRBV7-9; no definite D call. V was pared by 1 base and J by 4 bases, with 13 bases between. CDR3 length: 15 amino acids. Germline CDR1 SEHNR, CDR2 FQNEAQ (reference sequence).

The rearrangement uses TRBV19 and TRBJ2-2; D gene uncertain. Trimming removed 5 bases at V and 7 bases at J, with 2 bases between. Germline V CDR1 and CDR2: LNHDA, SQIVND (reference sequence). The CDR3 extends over 10 amino acids. CDR3 sequence: CASSGGELFF. The DNA for the CDR3 is TGTGCCAGTAGTGGCGGGGAGCTGTTTTTT.

J is TRBJ2-5 and V is TRBV7-6; 12 bases are a match to TRBD2. CDR1 and CDR2 from the germline V gene are SGHVS and FNYEAQ. J was trimmed by 3 bases and V by 5 bases; bases with no gene match: 7. This CDR3 comprises 16 residues. The CDR3 loop is CASSMRLAGDKETQYF. CDR3 sequence (DNA): TGTGCCAGCAGCATGCGACTAGCGGGGGATAAAGAGACCCAGTACTTC.

The chain uses TRBV5-1 and TRBJ2-1; 9 nucleotides agree with TRBD1. The ends lost 0 bases at V and 8 bases at J; junction bases unmatched: 3. CDR1 and CDR2 from the germline V gene are SGHRS and YFSETQ. This CDR3 spans 14 amino acids. This CDR3 reads CASSLGQGDDEQFF. DNA for the CDR3: TGCGCCAGCAGCTTGGGACAGGGGGACGATGAGCAGTTCTTC.

This chain joins TRBV5-6 and TRBJ2-7; TRBD2 matches 8 bases. Germline values: CDR1 SGHDT, CDR2 YYEEEE. The junction had 5 bases not matched to a gene; V was cut back by 0 bases and J by 6 bases. The CDR3 runs to 14 residues. As DNA, the CDR3 is TGTGCCAGCAGCTTGGCTCACGGGGGGGGCGAGCAGTACGTC. Translating gives CASSLAHGGGEQYV.

The chain uses TRBV7-9 and TRBJ1-2; no firm D call. This CDR3 contains 11 residues. Per the germline V gene, CDR1 is SEHNR and CDR2 is FQNEAQ (reference sequence). V lost 5 bases to trimming and J lost 8 bases, with 9 bases between them. CDR3 amino acids: CASSPGLGYTF. The CDR3 DNA sequence: TGTGCCAGCAGCCCCGGTTTAGGCTACACCTTC. The full variable domain, rest sourced from reference TRBV7-9 and TRBJ1-2, is DTGVSQNPRHKITKRGQNVTFRCDPISEHNRLYWYRQTLGQGPEFLTYFQNEAQLEKSRLLSDRFSAERPKGSFSTLEIQRTEQGDSAMYLCASSPGLGYTFGSGTRLTVV.

The gene calls are TRBV29-1 and TRBJ2-5; 7 nucleotides line up with TRBD1. Judging by the DNA end, TRBJ2-7 fits better; the J call may be wrong. Looked up from germline, CDR1 is SQVTM and CDR2 is ANQGSEA. The CDR3 spans 14 residues. This CDR3 is CSVAPGTAIYEQYF. DNA for the CDR3: TGCAGCGTCGCCCCCGGGACAGCGATCTACGAGCAGTACTTC.

The chain joins TRBV5-6 to TRBJ1-2; the D is unclear. Germline V gene data show CDR1 as SGHDT and CDR2 as YYEEEE. The CDR3 has 14 residues. V was shortened by 0 bases and J by 3 bases, with 9 bases between the two germline ends. The CDR3 protein is CASSLAVTHYGYTF. In DNA form, the CDR3 reads TGTGCCAGCAGCTTGGCCGTGACACACTATGGCTACACCTTC.

This clone was detected a few times. This chain uses TRBV7-3 with TRBJ1-2, with a weak D call TRBD1 (5 bases). This CDR3 has 11 residues. The V end was cut by 4 bases, the J end by 6 bases, with 6 bases between. The germline gives CDR1 SGHTA, CDR2 FQGTGA. The CDR3 spells CASSWGDGYTF. The CDR3 DNA is TGTGCCAGCAGCTGGGGCGATGGCTACACCTTC. Together with reference TRBV7-3 and TRBJ1-2, the CDR3 gives the full variable domain: GAGVSQTPSNKVTEKGKYVELRCDPISGHTALYWYRQSLGQGPEFLIYFQGTGAADDSGLPNDRFFAVRPEGSVSTLKIQRTERGDSAVYLCASSWGDGYTFGSGTRLTVV.

The V gene is TRBV7-7, the J gene TRBJ2-2; D is undetermined. The CDR3 totals 15 residues. Germline V CDR1 and CDR2: SSHAT, FNYEAQ (reference sequence). The V gene lost 1 base and the J gene lost 1 base, with 7 bases spanning the gap. The CDR3 region has the DNA TGTGCCAGCAGCTTAGTTGTAGGGAACACCGGGGAGCTGTTTTTT. This translates into CASSLVVGNTGELFF.

This clone showed up many times. The rearrangement links TRBV7-3 to TRBJ1-1, with D perhaps TRBD1 (6 bases). Looked up from germline, CDR1 is SGHTA and CDR2 is FQGTGA. V was shortened by 5 bases and J by 2 bases, with 9 bases between the two germline ends. The CDR3 runs to 13 residues. CDR3 DNA: TGTGCCAGCAGCGTGGACAGAAACACTGAAGCTTTCTTT. Protein product: CASSVDRNTEAFF. The variable domain in full, with the rest retrieved from reference TRBV7-3 and TRBJ1-1, is GAGVSQTPSNKVTEKGKYVELRCDPISGHTALYWYRQSLGQGPEFLIYFQGTGAADDSGLPNDRFFAVRPEGSVSTLKIQRTERGDSAVYLCASSVDRNTEAFFGQGTRLTVV.

V gene TRBV19 combines with J gene TRBJ1-5, with D perhaps TRBD1 (5 bases). The CDR3 runs to 16 residues. Looked up from germline, CDR1 is LNHDA and CDR2 is SQIVND (reference sequence). The V and J ends lost 6 bases and 0 bases respectively, with 15 bases between them. CDR3: CASRTRDVYSNQPQHF. CDR3 DNA: TGTGCCAGTAGGACCCGGGACGTATATAGCAATCAGCCCCAGCATTTT.

The rearrangement uses TRBV6-6 and TRBJ1-5; D is possibly TRBD1 (5 bases). CDR1 is MNHNY, CDR2 SVGAGI, per germline (reference sequence). Trimming cost V 7 bases and J 4 bases, with 11 bases left between them. The CDR3 covers 13 residues. As DNA, the CDR3 is TGTGCCAGCAAGGCAGGGTGGAATCAGCCCCAGCATTTT. Encoded protein: CASKAGWNQPQHF.

This chain uses TRBV4-1 with TRBJ2-1; D might be TRBD2 (5 bases). Per the germline V gene, CDR1 is MGHRA and CDR2 is YSYEKL. The V end was cut by 1 base, the J end by 0 bases, with 10 bases between. The CDR3 covers 16 residues. The CDR3 spells CASSQGRGSSYNEQFF. CDR3 DNA sequence: TGCGCCAGCAGCCAAGGTCGAGGGAGCTCCTACAATGAGCAGTTCTTC.

In DNA, the CDR3 is TGTGCCAGCAGCACCGGGACGGTGAACACTGAAGCTTTCTTT. It translates to CASSTGTVNTEAFF. This rearrangement joins TRBV6-5 to TRBJ1-1; possible D gene TRBD1, 5 bases. V lost 6 bases to trimming and J lost 0 bases, with 11 bases between them. This CDR3 contains 14 residues. From germline, CDR1 is MNHEY and CDR2 SVGAGI.

The chain uses TRBV11-1 and TRBJ2-3; 13 nucleotides match TRBD2. Germline V gene lookup returns CDR1 SGHAT and CDR2 FQDESV (reference sequence). Germline trimming cut 4 bases from V and 6 bases from J; bases unmatched to any gene: 10. The length of the CDR3 is 17 residues. CDR3 protein: CASSSPTSGGPRDTQYF. The DNA for the CDR3 is TGTGCCAGCAGCTCCCCGACTAGCGGGGGGCCTCGGGATACGCAGTATTTT. The whole variable domain, filled in from reference TRBV11-1 and TRBJ2-3, reads EAEVAQSPRYKITEKSQAVAFWCDPISGHATLYWYRQILGQGPELLVQFQDESVVDDSQLPKDRFSAERLKGVDSTLKIQPAELGDSAMYLCASSSPTSGGPRDTQYFGPGTRLTVL.

The chain joins TRBV7-9 to TRBJ2-6, with D possibly matching TRBD2 (7 bases). In germline, CDR1 is SEHNR, CDR2 FQNEAQ (reference sequence). The length of the CDR3 is 17 residues. Trimming cost V 3 bases and J 2 bases, with 14 bases left between them. The CDR3 loop is CASSLEGGEAGANVLTF. In DNA, the CDR3 is TGTGCCAGCAGCTTGGAGGGGGGGGAGGCTGGGGCCAACGTCCTGACTTTC. Variable domain in full (rest from reference TRBV7-9 and TRBJ2-6): DTGVSQNPRHKITKRGQNVTFRCDPISEHNRLYWYRQTLGQGPEFLTYFQNEAQLEKSRLLSDRFSAERPKGSFSTLEIQRTEQGDSAMYLCASSLEGGEAGANVLTFGAGSRLTVL.

This chain connects TRBV5-8 to TRBJ1-6, with no clear D. The CDR3 runs 18 residues. The germline V gene has CDR1 SGHTS and CDR2 YDEGEE. V lost 5 bases and J lost 7, with 25 bases in between. CDR3: CASRESPRTALGNSPLHF. In DNA form, the CDR3 reads TGTGCCAGCAGAGAAAGCCCCCGCACAGCCCTCGGGAATTCACCCCTCCACTTT.

This sequence joins TRBV25-1 and TRBJ2-6, with TRBD1 as a possible D gene (5 bases). Germline CDR1 reads MGHDK; CDR2 reads SYGVNS. This CDR3 is 15 amino acids long. The V end lost 0 bases, the J end lost 3 bases, and 6 bases lay between the germline ends. CDR3 bases: TGTGCCAGCAGTGAATACAGGGTTGGGGCCAACGTCCTGACTTTC. Protein product: CASSEYRVGANVLTF.

The chain recombines TRBV27 with TRBJ2-2; no definite D call. The CDR3 extends over 14 amino acids. V gave up 2 bases and J gave up 6 bases, with 10 bases separating them. CDR1 MNHEY and CDR2 SMNVEV come from the germline V gene (reference sequence). CDR3: CASSLGMRSGELFF. The DNA of the CDR3 is TGTGCCAGCAGTTTAGGTATGAGGTCCGGGGAGCTGTTTTTT.

Concerning this clone: A junction end diverges from the germline sequence, so it may reflect a read error. CDR3 residues: CAISDGGLGYTF. CDR3 DNA sequence: TGTGCCATCAGTGACGGTGGTCTTGGCTACACCTTC. The chain employs TRBV10-2 and TRBJ1-2; D unresolved. Germline CDR1 reads WSHSY; CDR2 reads SAAADI. This CDR3 has 12 amino acids.

J is TRBJ2-5 and V is TRBV7-6, with 8 bases identical to TRBD2. CDR3 size: 16 residues. Per germline, CDR1 SGHVS and CDR2 FNYEAQ. The junction had 10 bases not matched to a gene; V was cut back by 5 bases and J by 2 bases. The CDR3 DNA reads TGTGCCAGCAGCGTACGGGGGGGACCAGCTCAAGAGACCCAGTACTTC. It specifies CASSVRGGPAQETQYF.